The entry that follows covers one T cell receptor beta chain sequence. Its specific antigen is unknown. It has no much larger one-base neighbor in the sample; base qualities were not kept. Because repertoires were sampled repeatedly during chemoradiotherapy, clonal expansion in the tumor microenvironment could be followed. Including the terminal cysteine and phenylalanine, the CDR3 comprises 14 residues. The read is trimmed to its CDR3 DNA, 42 bases read in frame from base 1. According to the germline V gene, CDR1 reads MNHEY and CDR2 reads SVGAGI. V and J are truncated by 4 bases and 1 base respectively, leaving an intervening sequence of 8 bases. The library relied on the immunoSEQ multiplex PCR assay. The table comes from immuneACCESS by way of TCRdb, which keeps in-frame sequences with V and J called. Part of the clones is missing from these tables; in studies checked, under half for an unresolved V gene and the rest for unknown reasons. The sample table shows some 7,000 clones, and roughly 91% are seen once. About 3.5% of the sample comes from the top ten.

The sample comes from a study of chemoradiotherapy in HPV16-positive cancers (dated by TCRdb to the early 2020s). About the study as a whole: Candidate HPV-specific T-cell clones and common TCR motifs were defined through functional T-cell assays on cells from two HPV16-positive patients. Whether T-cell immunity against the HPV oncoproteins E6 and E7 changes during chemoradiotherapy and whether survival is affected by this immunity were examined in the study. TCR repertoires from 86 patients with HPV-related cancers were then used to track the candidate HPV-specific TCRs and motifs. Overall study results and their limits: The functional definition of HPV-specific T cells was derived from only two HPV16-positive patients, and the survival association was reported for HPV16-positive patients. Among HPV16-positive patients, expansion of HPV-responsive T cells during chemoradiotherapy was associated with better recurrence-free survival. Expansion of candidate HPV-specific clones and E7-related TCR motifs was observed in the tumor microenvironment during treatment, whereas no such expansion was observed for non-HPV-specific T cells.

Rearrangement joined TRBV6-5 to TRBJ2-1; the D gene is possibly TRBD2, with 5 bases matching. The sample was collected from a patient who underwent chemoradiotherapy. This receptor was taken from a human donor with HPV-associated anogenital cancer. In nucleotide form, the sequence is TGTGCCAGCAGTTTCACGGGATCCTACAATGAGCAGTTCTTC. Its coded protein is CASSFTGSYNEQFF.